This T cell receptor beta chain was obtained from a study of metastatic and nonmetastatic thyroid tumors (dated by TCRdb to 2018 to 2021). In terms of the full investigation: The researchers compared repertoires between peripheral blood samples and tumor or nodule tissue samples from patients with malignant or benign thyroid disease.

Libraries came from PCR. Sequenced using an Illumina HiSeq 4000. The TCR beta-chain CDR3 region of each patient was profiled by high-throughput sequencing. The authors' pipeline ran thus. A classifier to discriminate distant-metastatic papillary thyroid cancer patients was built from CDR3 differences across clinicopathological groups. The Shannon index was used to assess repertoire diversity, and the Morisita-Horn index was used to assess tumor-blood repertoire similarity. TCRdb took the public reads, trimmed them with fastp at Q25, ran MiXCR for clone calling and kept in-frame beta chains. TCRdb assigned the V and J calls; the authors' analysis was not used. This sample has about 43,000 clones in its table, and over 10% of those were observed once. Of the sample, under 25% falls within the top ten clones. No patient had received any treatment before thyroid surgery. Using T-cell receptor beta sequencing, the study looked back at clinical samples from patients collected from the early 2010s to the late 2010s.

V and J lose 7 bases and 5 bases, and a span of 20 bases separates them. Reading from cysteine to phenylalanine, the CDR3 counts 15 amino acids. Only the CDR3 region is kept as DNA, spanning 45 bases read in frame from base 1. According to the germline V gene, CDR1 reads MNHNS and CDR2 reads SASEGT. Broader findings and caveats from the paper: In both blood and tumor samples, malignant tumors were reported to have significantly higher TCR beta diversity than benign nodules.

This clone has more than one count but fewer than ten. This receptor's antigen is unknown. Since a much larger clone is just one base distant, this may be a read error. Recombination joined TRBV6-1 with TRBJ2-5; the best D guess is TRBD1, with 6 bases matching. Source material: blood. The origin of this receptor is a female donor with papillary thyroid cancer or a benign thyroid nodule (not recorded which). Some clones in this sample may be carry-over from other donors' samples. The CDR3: CASTQGRECLETQYF. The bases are TGTGCCAGCACCCAGGGGCGAGAGTGTTTGGAGACCCAGTACTTC.